The present T cell receptor beta chain was sequenced within a study of low-dose radiotherapy and immunotherapy resistance in tumors. The CDR3 is 16 residues long. The V gene's germline CDR1 is SGHRS and CDR2 YFSETQ. V gave up 0 bases and J gave up 9 bases; unmatched junction bases: 7. Time point described: before trial treatment. Primers targeting TRAV and TRBV primed first-strand cDNA, covering alpha and beta chains. TCRs underwent roughly 19 PCR cycles of amplification with a constant-region primer and V-primer adapter. TCRdb recomputed calls from the reads with MiXCR, one row per CDR3 protein. Among 70,000 to 95,000 distinct CDR3 sequences, about a sixth were seen once, and the ten largest hold 2.5% to 3.5%. This clonotype was detected ten times or more.

The sequenced sample was PBMCs, obtained before treatment. V is TRBV5-1 and J is TRBJ2-1; 12 positions match TRBD2. The TCR was taken from a male donor with prostate cancer. The DNA for the CDR3 is TGCGCCAGCAGCTTGGTACTAGCGGGGGGCGAGGGTGAGCAGTTCTTC. It encodes CASSLVLAGGEGEQFF.